The 7 T cell receptor beta chains given below trace back to one sample, sequenced in a study of T-cell reconstitution after alpha-beta-depleted transplantation in children. Unique molecular identifiers tagged the TCRbeta library. TCRdb re-analysed the PCR reads in MiXCR, keeping a single row per CDR3 protein. The profile shows about 490,000 distinct CDR3 sequences, approximately 10% of them singletons. The sample in question was PBMCs, obtained before TCRalphabeta/CD19-depleted stem cell transplant. Receptor source: a child aged 2 to 10 with inherited bone marrow failure, due to receive a stem cell transplant.

The J gene is TRBJ2-7, the V gene TRBV30, with 7 bases lining up with TRBD2. Germline-derived CDR1 and CDR2 are GTSNPN and SVGIG (reference sequence). Trimming took 7 bases from V and 2 from J; bases not matched to a gene: 5. The CDR3 is made up of 12 amino acids. The CDR3 protein is CAFNREAYEQYF. The CDR3 region has the DNA TGTGCCTTCAACCGGGAGGCCTACGAGCAGTACTTC.

This clonotype was detected many times. The CDR3 spells CATSRQPGLAATDTQYF. The CDR3, as DNA: TGTGCCACCAGCAGACAACCGGGACTAGCGGCCACAGATACGCAGTATTTT. The rearrangement joins TRBV15 to TRBJ2-3; 11 bases match TRBD2. The CDR3 consists of 17 residues. CDR1 is LNHNV and CDR2 is YYDKDF in the germline V gene (reference sequence). With 2 bases clipped from V and 2 bases from J, the junction kept 6 bases outside the gene matches.

The table lists this clonotype with many counts. The CDR3 loop is CASSSPRTSGRVSGANVLTF. The CDR3 DNA is TGTGCCAGCAGTTCCCCGAGGACTAGCGGGAGGGTCTCTGGGGCCAACGTCCTGACTTTC. The V and J genes are TRBV6-2 or TRBV6-3 and TRBJ2-6, with 15 bases matching TRBD2. There are 20 residues in the CDR3. Germline CDR1 is MNHEY and CDR2 is SVGEGT. Trimming took 4 bases from V and 0 from J; bases not matched to a gene: 7.

This clonotype has at least ten counts. The rearrangement joins TRBV4-3 to TRBJ1-1; the D is unclear. V dropped 4 bases and J dropped 3 bases, with 9 bases sitting between them. The germline V gene has CDR1 LGHNA and CDR2 YSLEER. CDR3 length equals 13 residues. CDR3 DNA: TGCGCCAGCAGCCTCAACGAGGACACTGAAGCTTTCTTT. Its translation: CASSLNEDTEAFF.

This clonotype was seen many times. The chain is built from TRBV6-1 and TRBJ1-5; no firm D call. Trimming took off 6 bases at V and 2 bases at J, with 17 bases between the two ends. Germline V gene data show CDR1 as MNHNS and CDR2 as SASEGT. The CDR3 has 16 amino acids. CDR3: CASSPNPSWGNQPQHF. CDR3 sequence (DNA): TGTGCCAGCAGCCCTAACCCCAGTTGGGGCAATCAGCCCCAGCATTTT.

In its sample, this clonotype was seen many times. The V call is TRBV20-1, the J call TRBJ2-7, with TRBD1 identical over 10 bases. The length of the CDR3 is 15 residues. In germline, CDR1 is DFQATT, CDR2 SNEGSKA (reference sequence). The V gene end was trimmed by 3 bases and the J gene end by 3 bases; junction bases not matched to a gene: 8. CDR3 sequence (DNA): TGCAGTGCTAGGGGGGACAGGGGCGGGTTCTACGAGCAGTACTTC. Translated, it gives CSARGDRGGFYEQYF.

This clonotype was found many times. The CDR3: CASSRAREVDEQYF. The CDR3 DNA is TGCGCCAGCAGCCGTGCTCGGGAGGTCGACGAGCAGTACTTC. The chain carries TRBV4-3 and TRBJ2-7; TRBD2 aligns across 7 bases. This CDR3 is 14 amino acids long. Looked up from germline, CDR1 is LGHNA and CDR2 is YSLEER. The ends lost 4 bases at V and 5 bases at J; junction bases unmatched: 8.